This T cell receptor beta chain was captured in a study of shared clonotypes between healthy human individuals. Study in general: The people who gave samples were two women and a few men aged 18 to 49.

As processed by the authors: ImmunoSEQ junction-only sequences lacked quality scores, so their filtering differed. Sequencing used immunoSEQ multiplex PCR; TCRdb keeps in-frame clones, though not all of them. From that table come the V and J calls and clone size; the DNA was used to work out D and trimming. The table records about half a million clones, 60% to 80% of them present only once. Donors had no recently reported acute infections or vaccinations and were HIV-negative. V lost 1 base to trimming and J lost 3 bases, with 4 bases between them. Germline CDR1 and CDR2: SGHAT and FQNNGV. The CDR3 totals 12 residues.

What was sequenced was PBMCs. The chain employs TRBV11-2 and TRBJ2-7; no reliable D call. This receptor was obtained from a middle-aged woman in good health. Some clones in this sample may be carry-over from other donors' samples. CDR3 coding DNA: TGTGCCAGCAGCTTAGGGGACTACGAGCAGTACTTC. Its translation: CASSLGDYEQYF.